Presented here are 22 T cell receptor beta chains from one specimen sequenced in a study of graft-versus-host responses after intestinal transplantation. TCRdb's table, derived via immunoSEQ multiplex PCR, lists solely in-frame clones and lacks some. The repertoire has 90,000 to 150,000 clones, approximately 92% of them found once; the top ten carry roughly 0.12%. These receptors' antigens are unknown. Sequenced here: unstimulated CD4+ T cells sorted from spleen or lymph node cells, sampled before intestinal transplant. These receptors were collected from a human donor who received an intestinal transplant.

This sequence joins TRBV7-3 and TRBJ1-1, with a weak D call TRBD1 (5 bases). Germline V gene lookup returns CDR1 SGHTA and CDR2 FQGTGA. The germline V and J ends were trimmed by 4 bases and 0 bases, with 6 bases remaining between them. The CDR3 length is 13 residues. Written as DNA, the CDR3 is TGTGCCAGCAGCTGGGGGTTGAACACTGAAGCTTTCTTT. Its protein is CASSWGLNTEAFF.

This clone has a handful of counts. V gene TRBV4-2 combines with J gene TRBJ1-4; possible D gene TRBD1, 5 bases. Trimming pared 0 bases from V and 8 bases from J, leaving 13 bases between. The germline V gene encodes CDR1 LGHNA and CDR2 YNFKEQ. CDR3 size: 15 residues. The CDR3 nucleotides read TGTGCCAGCAGCCAAGATTGGGGGGTCGTGGAAAAACTGTTTTTT. Residues: CASSQDWGVVEKLFF.

This chain joins TRBV14 and TRBJ2-2; D is ambiguous. The V end was cut by 4 bases, the J end by 5 bases, with 11 bases between. CDR1 and CDR2 (germline): SGHDN, FVKESK. This CDR3 is built from 14 residues. This CDR3 reads CASSPNRGTGELFF. In DNA, the CDR3 is TGTGCCAGCAGCCCCAACCGCGGAACCGGGGAGCTGTTTTTT.

V and J are TRBV7-9 and TRBJ1-1; the D is unclear. CDR3 length: 13 amino acids. V lost 5 bases and J lost 1, with 8 bases in between. CDR1 and CDR2 from the germline V gene are SEHNR and FQNEAQ (reference sequence). The DNA of the CDR3 is TGTGCCAGCAGCCCTCTCGGGAACACTGAAGCTTTCTTT. Protein: CASSPLGNTEAFF.

The chain uses TRBV29-1 and TRBJ1-2; no definite D call. Germline CDR1 and CDR2: SQVTM and ANQGSEA. V lost 5 bases and J lost 6, with 19 bases in between. The CDR3 length is 14 residues. The DNA of the CDR3 is TGCAGCGTTTATTCTTCCGACTCTGGAGATGGCTACACCTTC. Residues: CSVYSSDSGDGYTF.

V usage is TRBV5-5 and J usage is TRBJ2-1; TRBD1 matches 9 bases. CDR3 length equals 11 residues. V gave up 3 bases and J gave up 15 bases; unmatched junction bases: 4. Germline CDR1 SGHKS, CDR2 YYEKEE (reference sequence). This chain's CDR3 is CASSWDRVRFF. The CDR3 nucleotides are TGTGCCAGCAGCTGGGACAGGGTGAGGTTCTTC.

The chain joins TRBV10-3 to TRBJ1-2; D call uncertain. The germline CDR1 and CDR2 sequences are ENHRY and SYGVKD. The CDR3 contains 16 residues. V lost 0 bases, J lost 0 bases, and 11 bases lay in between. CDR3 coding DNA: TGTGCCATCAGTGAGTCGAAAGTGAAAACTAACTATGGCTACACCTTC. It encodes CAISESKVKTNYGYTF.

Points on this clone: Other nucleotide sequences in the sample specify the same CDR3. The rearrangement uses TRBV2 and TRBJ1-1; 7 bases fit TRBD1. With 9 bases clipped from V and 0 bases from J, the junction kept 7 bases outside the gene matches. Germline CDR1 is SNHLY and CDR2 is FYNNEI. The CDR3 contains 14 residues. In DNA, the CDR3 is TGTGCCAGTAAGACACAGGGGCTGAACACTGAAGCTTTCTTT. Translated, it gives CASKTQGLNTEAFF.

The chain uses TRBV7-9 and TRBJ2-5, with TRBD1 matching 9 bases. Trimming removed 5 bases from V and 7 bases from J; junction bases left unmatched: 8. This CDR3 is built from 14 residues. Per germline, CDR1 SEHNR and CDR2 FQNEAQ (reference sequence). CDR3 in amino acids: CASSQGTGTGTQYF. CDR3 nucleotides: TGTGCCAGCAGCCAAGGGACAGGGACGGGGACCCAGTACTTC. The full variable domain, in which reference TRBV7-9 and TRBJ2-5 provide the parts outside the CDR3, is DTGVSQNPRHKITKRGQNVTFRCDPISEHNRLYWYRQTLGQGPEFLTYFQNEAQLEKSRLLSDRFSAERPKGSFSTLEIQRTEQGDSAMYLCASSQGTGTGTQYFGPGTRLLVL.

This clone has a single count. The chain couples TRBV27 to TRBJ2-1; D possibly uses TRBD1 or TRBD2 (6 bases each). The germline V gene has CDR1 MNHEY and CDR2 SMNVEV (reference sequence). V was cut by 8 bases and J by 1 base, with 15 bases left in between. This CDR3 region has 15 residues. The CDR3 DNA sequence: TGTGCCAGCTCTTTTCGGGGGCGTTCCTACAATGAGCAGTTCTTC. Translation gives CASSFRGRSYNEQFF.

The chain is built from TRBV18 and TRBJ2-5, with 8 nucleotides matching TRBD1. CDR3 length: 13 amino acids. V gave up 4 bases and J gave up 5 bases; unmatched junction bases: 3. CDR1 is KGHSH and CDR2 is LQKENI in the germline V gene. CDR3 loop: CASSQNRGETQYF. As DNA, the CDR3 is TGTGCCAGCTCACAGAACAGGGGGGAGACCCAGTACTTC.

The chain is built from TRBV4-2 and TRBJ2-5, with 11 bases that match TRBD2. CDR1 is LGHNA, CDR2 YNFKEQ, per germline. CDR3 length equals 17 residues. The V and J ends lost 4 bases and 6 bases, in that order; junction bases with no gene match: 13. As DNA, the CDR3 is TGTGCCAGCAGCCGGGGTGAGGATAGCGGGAGGGGGAAGACCCAGTACTTC. Protein: CASSRGEDSGRGKTQYF.

The V and J genes are TRBV7-5 and TRBJ2-3; TRBD2 is the table's D call and was not checked against the DNA. TRBV7-5 is deemed a pseudogene. CDR3 length: 15 residues. CDR3 loop: CARSFLAESTDTQYF. CDR3 in DNA: TGTGCCAGAAGCTTTCTAGCGGAAAGCACAGATACGCAGTATTTT.

The chain couples TRBV23-1 to TRBJ2-2; the match to TRBD2 covers 9 bases. TRBV23-1 belongs to the ORF category, with a function that is uncertain. Unmatched junction bases numbered 3, after V lost 9 bases and J lost 7 bases. The CDR3 contains 12 residues. CDR3 nucleotides: TGCGCCAGGCGGGAGGGGAACGGGGAGCTGTTTTTT. Amino acid sequence: CARREGNGELFF.

V and J are TRBV6-1 and TRBJ1-1; perhaps TRBD1 as D (5 bases). Trimming stripped 6 bases from V and 4 bases from J, with 12 bases between. The length of the CDR3 is 13 residues. CDR1 and CDR2 from the germline V gene are MNHNS and SASEGT. The CDR3 region has the DNA TGTGCCAGCAGCACCAGCAGGGTCACTGAAGCTTTCTTT. Translating it yields CASSTSRVTEAFF.

This chain uses TRBV19 with TRBJ1-1, with 8 bases matching TRBD1. The CDR3 extends over 16 amino acids. Per germline, CDR1 LNHDA and CDR2 SQIVND (reference sequence). Trimming cost V 4 bases and J 5 bases; bases outside gene matches: 12. The CDR3 here is CASSKDRGKVRTEAFF. CDR3 nucleotides: TGTGCCAGTAGTAAAGACAGGGGCAAAGTACGTACTGAAGCTTTCTTT.

The V call is TRBV6-5, the J call TRBJ2-3; D gene unclear. Between the trimmed V and J ends, which lost 5 bases and 2 bases, there was a span of 2 bases. The CDR3 is 11 amino acids. Per the germline V gene, CDR1 is MNHEY and CDR2 is SVGAGI. This CDR3 reads CASSATDTQYF. The CDR3 DNA sequence: TGTGCCAGCAGTGCCACAGATACGCAGTATTTT.

This chain links TRBV6-5 with TRBJ1-5; 7 bases are shared with TRBD1. After removal of 3 bases from V and 6 bases from J, the junction contained 8 bases not matched to a gene. The CDR3 extends over 15 amino acids. CDR1 is MNHEY, CDR2 SVGAGI, per germline. CDR3 nucleotides: TGTGCCAGCAGTTATGACAGGGAAAGAGGTCAGCCCCAGCATTTT. Translation gives CASSYDRERGQPQHF.

Here the CDR3 DNA reads TGCGCCAGCAGCTTAGGGACTAGCGTGGGCAATGAGCAGTTCTTC. Residues: CASSLGTSVGNEQFF. J is TRBJ2-1 and V is TRBV5-1; 10 nucleotides match TRBD2. Germline trimming cut 2 bases from V and 6 bases from J; bases unmatched to any gene: 5. CDR1 is SGHRS and CDR2 is YFSETQ in the germline V gene. This CDR3 spans 15 amino acids. The variable domain in full, completed from reference TRBV5-1 and TRBJ2-1, reads KAGVTQTPRYLIKTRGQQVTLSCSPISGHRSVSWYQQTPGQGLQFLFEYFSETQRNKGNFPGRFSGRQFSNSRSEMNVSTLELGDSALYLCASSLGTSVGNEQFFGPGTRLTVL.

The gene calls are TRBV10-2 and TRBJ2-5; tentative D call: TRBD2 (6 bases). Trimming removed 7 bases at V and 7 bases at J, with 22 bases between. This CDR3 is 15 amino acids long. Germline V gives CDR1 WSHSY, CDR2 SAAADI. DNA of the CDR3: TGCGCCAGCACTTCTGGGGACTGGCAGGTTTGGACCCAGTACTTC. Protein: CASTSGDWQVWTQYF.

The CDR3 sequence is CASSLGQGPQETQYF. The DNA of the CDR3 is TGCGCCAGCAGCTTAGGACAGGGGCCGCAAGAGACCCAGTACTTC. The V gene is TRBV5-1, the J gene TRBJ2-5, with 9 bases matching TRBD1. Trimming took 2 bases from V and 2 from J; bases not matched to a gene: 4. CDR3 length: 15 residues. Germline CDR1 is SGHRS and CDR2 is YFSETQ.

The chain uses TRBV11-3 and TRBJ2-1, with 7 bases that match TRBD1. CDR1 and CDR2 from the germline V gene are SGHNT and YENEEA. With 5 bases clipped from V and 11 bases from J, the junction kept 9 bases outside the gene matches. The CDR3 is 13 residues long. Here the CDR3 DNA reads TGTGCCAGCAGCGGTGGACAGGTCAGAAAGCAGTTCTTC. Translated: CASSGGQVRKQFF.